One and the same sample provided the 30 T cell receptor beta chains below, sequenced in a study of blood T cell repertoires in COVID-19. Here immunoSEQ multiplex PCR was the method, and the copy in TCRdb shows in-frame clones only, minus some. The top ten clones hold about 0.7% of a sample with some 460,000 clones, roughly 87% of them seen once. The specimen was PBMCs or T cells enriched from blood (not recorded which). These receptors all come from a woman between 18 and 29 years old who had recovered from COVID-19.

V and J are TRBV9 and TRBJ1-1; D may be TRBD1 (6 bases). The CDR3 is 16 residues long. V was trimmed by 4 bases and J by 1 base, leaving 17 bases between them. Germline assignment: CDR1 SGDLS and CDR2 YYNGEE. The chain's CDR3 is CASSLTGTPENTEAFF. The CDR3 DNA sequence: TGTGCCAGCAGCCTAACCGGGACACCGGAGAACACTGAAGCTTTCTTT.

This clone came up once. V and J are TRBV28 and TRBJ1-4; possibly TRBD1 for D (5 bases). CDR3 length equals 12 residues. V lost 5 bases and J 8 bases, leaving 9 bases between the germline ends. The germline CDR1 and CDR2 sequences are MDHEN and SYDVKM. In DNA form, the CDR3 reads TGTGCCAGCAGTCTACGACAGGAAAAACTGTTTTTT. The encoded protein is CASSLRQEKLFF.

CDR3 in amino acids: CASKTPCGGLPPSSYNEQFF. The CDR3 DNA sequence: TGTGCCAGTAAGACACCGTGCGGGGGCCTACCCCCCAGCTCCTACAATGAGCAGTTCTTC. The chain joins TRBV21-1 to TRBJ2-1; the DNA was not used to check the table's D call, TRBD2. TRBV21-1 is tagged as a pseudogene. This CDR3 is built from 20 residues.

The chain recombines TRBV3-1 (or the pseudogene TRBV3-2) with TRBJ1-3; 8 positions agree with TRBD1. Germline V lookup: CDR1 LGHDT, CDR2 YNNKEL (reference sequence). The CDR3 contains 15 residues. V trimming: 5 bases; J trimming: 6 bases; junction bases outside the gene matches: 9. Here the CDR3 reads CASSFPTGGENTIYF. The CDR3 DNA follows: TGTGCCAGCAGCTTCCCTACAGGGGGAGAAAACACCATATATTTT.

The rearrangement uses TRBV20-1 and TRBJ2-7; 13 bases are shared with TRBD2. Germline CDR1 DFQATT, CDR2 SNEGSKA (reference sequence). V dropped 3 bases and J dropped 7; count of bases not matched to a gene: 9. The CDR3 covers 15 residues. The CDR3 DNA reads as TGCAGTGCTAGTAAACTAGCGGGGGGGCCGAGGGAGCAGTACTTC. Translating it yields CSASKLAGGPREQYF.

The V call is TRBV18, the J call TRBJ2-1; 11 positions match TRBD1. V was pared by 1 base and J by 6 bases, with 2 bases of the junction left unmatched. This CDR3 spans 15 amino acids. The germline V gene has CDR1 KGHSH and CDR2 LQKENI. CDR3 DNA sequence: TGTGCCAGCTCACCACTCGGGACAGGGGGCAATGAGCAGTTCTTC. Translating it yields CASSPLGTGGNEQFF. The variable domain in full, completed from reference TRBV18 and TRBJ2-1, reads NAGVMQNPRHLVRRRGQEARLRCSPMKGHSHVYWYRQLPEEGLKFMVYLQKENIIDESGMPKERFSAEFPKEGPSILRIQQVVRGDSAAYFCASSPLGTGGNEQFFGPGTRLTVL.

The V and J genes are TRBV2 and TRBJ1-1, with D possibly matching TRBD1 (6 bases). CDR1 is SNHLY and CDR2 is FYNNEI in the germline V gene. Trimming cost V 3 bases and J 10 bases, with 12 bases left between them. The CDR3 has 12 amino acids. CDR3: CASSEGGLGAFF. Here the CDR3 DNA reads TGTGCCAGCAGTGAGGGGGGGCTAGGAGCTTTCTTT.

J is TRBJ2-1 and V is TRBV4-1, with D unclear. V lost 1 base and J 7 bases, leaving 20 bases between the germline ends. Germline V lookup: CDR1 MGHRA, CDR2 YSYEKL. There are 17 residues in the CDR3. The chain's CDR3 is CASSQGLLSRLQNEQFF. The CDR3 DNA is TGCGCCAGCAGCCAAGGTCTCCTGTCGCGCCTGCAAAATGAGCAGTTCTTC.

This chain uses TRBV30 with TRBJ1-2; 8 positions agree with TRBD1. V lost 3 bases and J lost 4; bases outside the gene matches: 10. Germline CDR1 reads GTSNPN; CDR2 reads SVGIG (reference sequence). This CDR3 has 15 residues. This CDR3 reads CAWRPIFDRGYGYTF. The CDR3 DNA is TGTGCCTGGAGGCCCATCTTCGACAGGGGCTATGGCTACACCTTC.

The chain couples TRBV11-2 to TRBJ2-3; TRBD1 matches at 9 bases. CDR1 is SGHAT, CDR2 FQNNGV, per germline. This CDR3 contains 18 residues. V lost 5 bases and J lost 3; bases outside the gene matches: 15. The CDR3 reads CASSPRPTGGVSTDTQYF. The CDR3 region has the DNA TGTGCCAGCAGCCCGCGACCTACAGGGGGCGTTAGTACAGATACGCAGTATTTT.

In DNA, the CDR3 is TGCAGCGTTGAGGGACAGTCACTTGGAGCTTTCTTT. Translated: CSVEGQSLGAFF. The J gene is TRBJ1-1, the V gene TRBV29-1; TRBD1 matches 7 bases. The CDR3 runs 12 residues. From germline, CDR1 is SQVTM and CDR2 ANQGSEA. V shed 3 bases, J shed 10 bases, and the junction held 8 bases outside the gene matches.

The chain links TRBV20-1 to TRBJ2-7; 9 bases agree with TRBD1. Germline V gives CDR1 DFQATT, CDR2 SNEGSKA (reference sequence). V shed 3 bases, J shed 4 bases, and the junction held 7 bases outside the gene matches. This CDR3 is built from 14 residues. CDR3 region: CSASGGDRVYEQYF. The CDR3 DNA reads TGCAGTGCTAGTGGAGGGGACAGGGTTTACGAGCAGTACTTC.

The V call is TRBV27, the J call TRBJ2-3; weak D call: TRBD2 (6 bases). The CDR3 is 13 amino acids. Deletions cut 5 bases from V and 2 bases from J, with 8 bases between. Germline V lookup: CDR1 MNHEY, CDR2 SMNVEV (reference sequence). CDR3 nucleotides: TGTGCCAGCAGTGTGCGGGACACAGATACGCAGTATTTT. Protein product: CASSVRDTDTQYF.

The chain carries TRBV30 and TRBJ2-7; 8 bases are shared with TRBD2. CDR1 is GTSNPN, CDR2 SVGIG, per germline (reference sequence). The V segment lost 2 bases and the J segment 0 bases; nucleotides outside the gene matches: 9. This CDR3 comprises 16 residues. The CDR3 DNA reads TGTGCCTGGAGTCAGGGCGGGGGGACCTTCTCCTACGAGCAGTACTTC. Its translation is CAWSQGGGTFSYEQYF.

Ten or more counts support this clone. The rearrangement joins TRBV3-1 (or the pseudogene TRBV3-2) to TRBJ2-1; TRBD2 aligns across 7 bases. This CDR3 spans 12 amino acids. Germline V gives CDR1 LGHDT, CDR2 YNNKEL (reference sequence). The J segment lost 12 bases and the V segment lost 1 base, leaving 3 bases of the junction unmatched. CDR3 in DNA: TGTGCCAGCAGCCAAGCGGCTAGCGGGCAGTTCTTC. Its protein product is CASSQAASGQFF.

This sequence joins TRBV6-5 and TRBJ1-6, with 8 bases aligning to TRBD1. CDR3 length equals 15 residues. CDR1 and CDR2 (germline): MNHEY, SVGAGI. Losses at the gene ends were 7 bases for V and 7 bases for J; bases not matched to a gene: 9. CDR3 protein: CASKGWQGANSPLHF. As DNA, the CDR3 is TGTGCCAGCAAGGGATGGCAGGGGGCAAATTCACCCCTCCACTTT.

This chain joins TRBV5-1 and TRBJ2-4, with D uncertain. Germline V gives CDR1 SGHRS, CDR2 YFSETQ. The CDR3 extends over 15 amino acids. Trimming shortened V by 4 bases and J by 0 bases, and 11 bases separated the two germline ends. CDR3 sequence reads: CASSPEWVAKNIQYF. As DNA, the CDR3 is TGCGCCAGCAGCCCGGAGTGGGTAGCCAAAAACATTCAGTACTTC. The full variable domain, completed using reference TRBV5-1 and TRBJ2-4, is KAGVTQTPRYLIKTRGQQVTLSCSPISGHRSVSWYQQTPGQGLQFLFEYFSETQRNKGNFPGRFSGRQFSNSRSEMNVSTLELGDSALYLCASSPEWVAKNIQYFGAGTRLSVL.

The genes are TRBV5-1 and TRBJ1-2; D gene unclear. Trimming removed 0 bases at V and 8 bases at J, with 14 bases between. There are 14 residues in the CDR3. The germline V gene encodes CDR1 SGHRS and CDR2 YFSETQ. The CDR3 sequence is CASSLDPGSLGYTF. The CDR3 DNA sequence: TGCGCCAGCAGCTTGGATCCGGGTTCACTAGGCTACACCTTC.

The genes are TRBV5-1 and TRBJ2-1; 9 positions agree with TRBD2. The CDR3 covers 15 residues. The J segment lost 10 bases and the V segment lost 0 bases, leaving 8 bases of the junction unmatched. Germline-derived CDR1 and CDR2 are SGHRS and YFSETQ. This CDR3 is CASSLGRAGGGEQFF. CDR3 sequence (DNA): TGCGCCAGCAGCTTGGGTAGAGCGGGGGGTGGGGAGCAGTTCTTC.

This clone has a handful of counts. The chain joins TRBV12-3 or TRBV12-4 to TRBJ1-1; TRBD1 is a possible D gene (5 bases). CDR3 length: 12 residues. V was pared by 3 bases and J by 10 bases, with 12 bases between. The CDR3 DNA reads as TGTGCCAGCAGTTTTCGCAGGGAGGGAGCTTTCTTT. Protein: CASSFRREGAFF.

The J gene is TRBJ2-7, the V gene TRBV3-1 (or the pseudogene TRBV3-2); 8 nucleotides match TRBD2. The germline V gene encodes CDR1 LGHDT and CDR2 YNNKEL (reference sequence). With 4 bases clipped from V and 3 bases from J, the junction kept 5 bases outside the gene matches. CDR3 length: 14 amino acids. The CDR3 protein is CASSLAGPNYEQYF. The CDR3 DNA reads TGTGCCAGCAGCCTAGCGGGGCCCAACTACGAGCAGTACTTC.

The V call is TRBV4-1, the J call TRBJ1-2, with D tentatively TRBD1 (5 bases). Germline V gene lookup returns CDR1 MGHRA and CDR2 YSYEKL. This CDR3 contains 16 residues. With 4 bases removed from V and 4 bases from J, the gap between germline ends came to 19 bases. Here the CDR3 DNA reads TGCGCCAGCAGCCGACCCACGGAAGGAGGGGCCTATGGCTACACCTTC. This codes for CASSRPTEGGAYGYTF.

This clone appeared a single time. The V and J genes are TRBV5-4 and TRBJ2-3; D might be TRBD1 (6 bases). Germline V CDR1 and CDR2: SGHNT, YYREEE (reference sequence). The CDR3 contains 16 residues. With 3 bases removed from V and 2 bases from J, the gap between germline ends came to 16 bases. The CDR3 is CASSSKGDFYTDTQYF. CDR3 sequence (DNA): TGTGCCAGCAGCTCCAAGGGGGATTTCTACACAGATACGCAGTATTTT.

This chain links TRBV19 with TRBJ1-1, with 8 bases lining up with TRBD1. CDR1 and CDR2 (germline): LNHDA, SQIVND (reference sequence). Trimming cost V 4 bases and J 4 bases; bases outside gene matches: 8. The CDR3 consists of 15 residues. The chain's CDR3 is CASSTGTGWGTEAFF. The CDR3 DNA is TGTGCCAGTAGTACCGGGACAGGATGGGGCACTGAAGCTTTCTTT. Filled out from reference TRBV19 and TRBJ1-1, the complete variable domain reads DGGITQSPKYLFRKEGQNVTLSCEQNLNHDAMYWYRQDPGQGLRLIYYSQIVNDFQKGDIAEGYSVSREKKESFPLTVTSAQKNPTAFYLCASSTGTGWGTEAFFGQGTRLTVV.

This chain uses TRBV6-5 with TRBJ1-2; 9 bases align to TRBD1. The CDR3 runs 15 residues. Germline CDR1 and CDR2: MNHEY and SVGAGI. V was pared by 5 bases and J by 7 bases, with 11 bases of the junction left unmatched. CDR3 coding DNA: TGTGCCAGCAGTAGGGACAGGGATAGGCTCGGTGGCTACACCTTC. Protein sequence: CASSRDRDRLGGYTF.

This rearrangement joins TRBV2 to TRBJ1-1; D is perhaps TRBD1 (5 bases). Trimming left V 1 base short and J 4 bases short, with 7 bases between. This CDR3 is built from 13 residues. Germline V gene sequence: CDR1 SNHLY, CDR2 FYNNEI. The CDR3 spells CASSEEQGTEAFF. CDR3 in DNA: TGTGCCAGCAGTGAAGAGCAGGGCACTGAAGCTTTCTTT.

The V and J genes are TRBV5-1 and TRBJ2-5; D may be TRBD2 (7 bases). Trimming left V 0 bases short and J 4 bases short, with 13 bases between. Germline lookup yields CDR1 SGHRS and CDR2 YFSETQ. The length of the CDR3 is 15 residues. CDR3 bases: TGCGCCAGCAGCTTGGAGCCGGGGGGCCGAGAGACCCAGTACTTC. It is translated as CASSLEPGGRETQYF.

The J gene is TRBJ2-7, the V gene TRBV11-2, with D possibly matching TRBD2 (6 bases). V dropped 3 bases and J dropped 2 bases, with 14 bases sitting between them. The CDR3 runs 15 residues. Per germline, CDR1 SGHAT and CDR2 FQNNGV. For the CDR3, the DNA is TGTGCCAGCAGCTTTGCCGGGGGTCCCACCTACGAGCAGTACTTC. Translating it yields CASSFAGGPTYEQYF.

The rearrangement joins TRBV7-9 to TRBJ2-7; 7 bases agree with TRBD2. The CDR3 runs 15 residues. The germline CDR1 and CDR2 sequences are SEHNR and FQNEAQ (reference sequence). The V and J ends lost 5 bases and 3 bases, in that order; junction bases with no gene match: 10. The chain's CDR3 is CASSMGASGNYEQYF. CDR3 DNA: TGTGCCAGCAGCATGGGAGCTAGCGGAAACTACGAGCAGTACTTC.

The chain couples TRBV18 to TRBJ2-6; tentatively, D is TRBD1 (6 bases). This CDR3 is built from 15 residues. Germline CDR1 and CDR2: KGHSH and LQKENI. Trimming took off 6 bases at V and 9 bases at J, with 18 bases between the two ends. The CDR3 sequence: CASSLRQELGNVLTF. In nucleotides, the CDR3 is TGTGCCAGCTCTCTTCGACAGGAGCTAGGCAACGTCCTGACTTTC.